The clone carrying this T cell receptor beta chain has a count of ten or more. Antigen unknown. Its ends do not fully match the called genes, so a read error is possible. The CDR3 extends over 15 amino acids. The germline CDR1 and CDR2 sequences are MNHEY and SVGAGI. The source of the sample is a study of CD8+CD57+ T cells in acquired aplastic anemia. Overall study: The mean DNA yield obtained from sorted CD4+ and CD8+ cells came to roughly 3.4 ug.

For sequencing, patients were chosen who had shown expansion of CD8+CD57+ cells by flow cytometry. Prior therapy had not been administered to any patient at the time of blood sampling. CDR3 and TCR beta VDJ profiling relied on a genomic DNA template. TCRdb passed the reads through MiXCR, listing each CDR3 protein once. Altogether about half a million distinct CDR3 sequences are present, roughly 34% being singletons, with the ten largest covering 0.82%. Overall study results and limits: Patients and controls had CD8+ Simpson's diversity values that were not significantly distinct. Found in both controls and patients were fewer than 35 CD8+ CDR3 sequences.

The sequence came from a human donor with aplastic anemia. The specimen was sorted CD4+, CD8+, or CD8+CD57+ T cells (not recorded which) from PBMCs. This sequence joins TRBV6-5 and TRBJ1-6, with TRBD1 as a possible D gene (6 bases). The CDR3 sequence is CASTYRVQGNSPLHF. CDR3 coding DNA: TGTGCCAGCACTTACAGGGTACAAGGGAATTCACCCCTCCACTTT.